These T cell receptor beta chains were read from a single sample in a study of molecular identifiers for immune sequencing clone quantification. TCRdb redid the calling of the PCR reads with MiXCR, one entry per CDR3 protein. The sample has about 40,000 distinct CDR3 sequences; around 20% are singletons. Source material: naive CD8+ T cells from blood, with Jurkat cell RNA spiked in. These receptors were collected from a human donor in good health. Some libraries in this study had Jurkat cell RNA spiked in. CDR3s include the opening cysteine and the closing phenylalanine or tryptophan. The order of the fields is clone size, J gene, V gene, D gene, CDR3 protein, CDR3 DNA. D genes are given only for firm matches. Clone size appears in some rows only: once, few, many, or a class for an expanded clone.

many	TRBJ2-4	TRBV6-2/TRBV6-3	-	CASSPRDRASGRSLKNIQYF	TGTGCCAGCAGTCCTAGGGACAGGGCTAGCGGGAGATCCCTCAAGAACATTCAGTACTTC
many	TRBJ1-4	TRBV27	TRBD1	CASSIAGTGSEKLFF	TGTGCCAGCAGTATCGCCGGGACAGGGAGCGAAAAACTGTTTTTT
many	TRBJ1-1	TRBV6-2/TRBV6-3	-	CAKLQGSTEAFF	TGTGCCAAGTTACAGGGTTCCACTGAAGCTTTCTTT
many	TRBJ2-1	TRBV24-1	-	CATSDWVTMNEQFF	TGTGCCACCAGTGATTGGGTGACGATGAATGAGCAGTTCTTC
-	TRBJ2-7	TRBV28	-	CASSFFPGGYEQYF	TGTGCCAGCAGTTTTTTCCCAGGCGGATACGAGCAGTACTTC
few	TRBJ2-3	TRBV11-2	-	CASSPGSRAQYF	TGTGCCAGCAGCCCAGGGTCCCGGGCGCAGTATTTT
many	TRBJ2-6	TRBV28	-	CASSRRGANVLTF	TGTGCCAGCAGTCGGAGGGGGGCCAACGTCCTGACTTTC
few	TRBJ2-3	TRBV29-1	TRBD2	CSARTSGSDTQYF	TGCAGCGCTCGGACTAGCGGGAGCGATACGCAGTATTTT
few	TRBJ2-2	TRBV3-1	TRBD1	CANSQTGVNTGELFF	TGTGCCAACAGCCAAACAGGGGTGAACACCGGGGAGCTGTTTTTT
-	TRBJ2-7	TRBV20-1	TRBD1	CSARYRDSGTYEQYF	TGCAGTGCTAGATACCGGGACAGTGGAACTTACGAGCAGTACTTC
many	TRBJ2-1	TRBV20-1	TRBD1	CSANDRDNEQFF	TGCAGTGCTAACGACAGGGACAATGAGCAGTTCTTC
many	TRBJ2-1	TRBV7-9	TRBD2	CASSFPGGLEQFF	TGTGCCAGCAGCTTTCCGGGGGGTTTAGAGCAGTTCTTC
few	TRBJ1-5	TRBV10-3	TRBD1	CAISETKTGGLGNQPQHF	TGTGCCATCAGTGAGACCAAGACAGGGGGCTTGGGCAATCAGCCCCAGCATTTT
-	TRBJ2-7	TRBV2	-	CASSGSGVTAYEQYF	TGTGCCAGCAGTGGATCAGGGGTTACGGCCTACGAGCAGTACTTC
-	TRBJ2-1	TRBV3-1	TRBD2	CASSSGTSGSHEQFF	TGTGCCAGCAGCTCCGGGACTAGCGGGAGCCATGAGCAGTTCTTC
-	TRBJ2-7	TRBV6-2/TRBV6-3	-	CASSTGTVEQYF	TGTGCCAGCAGTACAGGGACGGTCGAGCAGTACTTC
many	TRBJ2-2	TRBV6-2/TRBV6-3	-	CASTDNTGELFF	TGTGCCAGCACCGACAACACCGGGGAGCTGTTTTTT
many	TRBJ2-1	TRBV9	TRBD2	CASSPRTSGAYNEQFF	TGTGCCAGCAGCCCCAGGACTAGCGGGGCCTACAATGAGCAGTTCTTC
many	TRBJ2-7	TRBV29-1	TRBD2	CSAEAGAYEQYF	TGCAGCGCTGAAGCGGGAGCCTACGAGCAGTACTTC
many	TRBJ2-7	TRBV13	TRBD2	CASSSGLAGRYEQYF	TGTGCCAGCAGCTCGGGACTAGCGGGGCGCTACGAGCAGTACTTC
many	TRBJ1-1	TRBV4-3	-	CASSPGVGAFF	TGCGCCAGCTCGCCGGGGGTCGGAGCTTTCTTT
few	TRBJ1-5	TRBV25-1	-	CASSGLYRDQPQHF	TGTGCCAGCAGTGGGTTGTACAGGGACCAGCCCCAGCATTTT
many	TRBJ2-1	TRBV4-1	-	CASSQVHPSSYNEQFF	TGCGCCAGCAGCCAAGTTCACCCGAGCTCCTACAATGAGCAGTTCTTC
many	TRBJ2-4	TRBV13	TRBD1	CASSPTGIAKNIQYF	TGTGCCAGCAGCCCGACAGGGATAGCCAAAAACATTCAGTACTTC
many	TRBJ2-7	TRBV20-1	TRBD1	CSARSGQGTPEQYF	TGCAGTGCTCGCTCTGGACAGGGGACTCCCGAGCAGTACTTC
many	TRBJ2-5	TRBV15	TRBD1	CATSREPHRGQETQYF	TGTGCCACCAGCAGAGAGCCCCACAGGGGCCAAGAGACCCAGTACTTC
-	TRBJ1-1	TRBV7-9	-	CASSWGREAFF	TGTGCCAGCAGCTGGGGCAGAGAAGCTTTCTTT
many	TRBJ2-7	TRBV4-1	TRBD1	CASSRDRSYEQYF	TGCGCCAGCAGCCGGGACAGGTCCTACGAGCAGTACTTC
-	TRBJ2-1	TRBV6-4	-	CASSDKTGFPHNEQFF	TGTGCCAGCAGTGATAAGACAGGTTTTCCTCACAATGAGCAGTTCTTC
many	TRBJ1-2	TRBV5-5	TRBD1	CASSFRDSPTPYGYTF	TGTGCCAGCAGCTTCCGGGACAGCCCTACTCCCTATGGCTACACCTTC
-	TRBJ2-1	TRBV5-5	-	CASSLRVASSYNEQFF	TGTGCCAGCAGCTTGAGGGTAGCTTCCTCCTACAATGAGCAGTTCTTC
many	TRBJ1-2	TRBV5-1	-	CASSLWAADGYTF	TGCGCCAGCAGCTTGTGGGCTGCTGATGGCTACACCTTC
many	TRBJ2-5	TRBV6-5	-	CASRATQETQYF	TGTGCCAGCAGGGCTACCCAAGAGACCCAGTACTTC
many	TRBJ2-1	TRBV6-2/TRBV6-3	TRBD1	CASSYSLSGGEITSYNEQFF	TGTGCCAGCAGTTACTCGCTATCAGGGGGCGAGATAACGTCCTACAATGAGCAGTTCTTC
many	TRBJ1-1	TRBV6-2/TRBV6-3	-	CASRLGPEAFF	TGTGCCAGCAGACTAGGGCCTGAAGCTTTCTTT
many	TRBJ2-7	TRBV29-1	TRBD1	CSVETGTASYEQYF	TGCAGCGTTGAAACCGGGACAGCCTCCTACGAGCAGTACTTC
-	TRBJ2-5	TRBV2	-	CASSVALGETQYF	TGTGCCAGCAGTGTAGCCCTCGGTGAGACCCAGTACTTC
many	TRBJ2-2	TRBV15	-	CATSSSGTANTGELFF	TGTGCCACCAGCAGCTCCGGGACTGCGAACACCGGGGAGCTGTTTTTT
many	TRBJ2-7	TRBV4-1	-	CASSQGRGGEQYF	TGCGCCAGCAGCCAGGGGCGGGGCGGAGAGCAGTACTTC
-	TRBJ2-1	TRBV28	-	CASRLGSRVQNNEQFF	TGTGCCAGCAGATTAGGGTCCCGGGTTCAAAACAATGAGCAGTTCTTC
many	TRBJ2-7	TRBV7-9	-	CASSSLDYEQYF	TGTGCCAGCAGCTCACTGGACTACGAGCAGTACTTC
many	TRBJ2-5	TRBV6-5	-	CASKLTVYQETQYF	TGTGCCAGCAAATTGACCGTGTACCAAGAGACCCAGTACTTC
many	TRBJ2-1	TRBV7-2	TRBD2	CASSPSGWEGLDNEQFF	TGTGCCAGCAGCCCAAGTGGTTGGGAGGGATTAGACAATGAGCAGTTCTTC
-	TRBJ2-1	TRBV3-1	-	CVSRPRGYNEQFF	TGTGTCAGCAGACCCAGGGGCTACAATGAGCAGTTCTTC
-	TRBJ2-6	TRBV28	TRBD1	CASSFPTGAASGANVLTF	TGTGCCAGCAGTTTCCCGACAGGGGCGGCCTCTGGGGCCAACGTCCTGACTTTC
many	TRBJ1-2	TRBV28	-	CASSFFRGDYGYTF	TGTGCCAGCAGTTTTTTTAGAGGGGACTATGGCTACACCTTC
many	TRBJ2-2	TRBV6-6	-	CASSYLGARTGELFF	TGTGCCAGCAGTTACCTGGGGGCTAGAACCGGGGAGCTGTTTTTT
many	TRBJ1-6	TRBV13	-	CASSFEGMGASPLHF	TGTGCCAGCAGCTTTGAAGGGATGGGTGCTTCACCCCTCCACTTT
many	TRBJ1-1	TRBV29-1	-	CSGEANTEAFF	TGCAGCGGGGAGGCGAACACTGAAGCTTTCTTT
many	TRBJ1-6	TRBV20-1	-	CSARINSPLHF	TGCAGTGCTAGAATCAATTCACCCCTCCACTTT
-	TRBJ2-1	TRBV4-3	TRBD2	CASSRRLAGTINEQFF	TGCGCCAGCAGCCGGCGTCTAGCCGGGACTATCAATGAGCAGTTCTTC
medium-sized	TRBJ2-1	TRBV7-9	-	CASSINYNEQFF	TGTGCCAGCAGCATTAACTACAATGAGCAGTTCTTC
many	TRBJ2-6	TRBV7-2	TRBD1	CASSLAGTGIYGANVLTF	TGTGCCAGCAGCTTAGCCGGGACAGGCATTTATGGGGCCAACGTCCTGACTTTC
many	TRBJ1-2	TRBV6-5	-	CASKGGERGYTF	TGTGCCAGTAAGGGGGGCGAGCGGGGCTACACCTTC
many	TRBJ1-2	TRBV5-1	TRBD1	CASSPGQGKGYTF	TGCGCCAGCAGCCCAGGACAGGGTAAAGGCTACACCTTC